The clone carrying this TCR beta chain was found a few times. The data are from a study of blood T cells in healthy people across ages. Study summary: Per every two T cells, about one barcoded beta molecule was captured by template switching.

Through a sample-barcoded 5' primer and a J-beta primer mix, a second PCR was run for about 6 to 11 cycles. Researchers report that each sample yielded at least 3 million CDR3-containing paired-end reads. TCRdb re-analysed the 5' RACE reads in MiXCR, keeping a single row per CDR3 protein. The sample contains more than 500,000 distinct CDR3 sequences, 27% of which appear only once. The source is a woman in her seventies in good health. The sequenced sample consisted of blood.

The CDR3 nucleotides read TGTGCCAGCAGTGGAAGGGGATTTAACTATGGCTACACCTTC. It codes for CASSGRGFNYGYTF. The chain employs TRBV2 and TRBJ1-2, with D perhaps matching TRBD1 (5 bases). With 4 bases removed from V and 1 base from J, the gap between germline ends came to 10 bases. The germline gives CDR1 SNHLY, CDR2 FYNNEI. This CDR3 is 14 amino acids long.